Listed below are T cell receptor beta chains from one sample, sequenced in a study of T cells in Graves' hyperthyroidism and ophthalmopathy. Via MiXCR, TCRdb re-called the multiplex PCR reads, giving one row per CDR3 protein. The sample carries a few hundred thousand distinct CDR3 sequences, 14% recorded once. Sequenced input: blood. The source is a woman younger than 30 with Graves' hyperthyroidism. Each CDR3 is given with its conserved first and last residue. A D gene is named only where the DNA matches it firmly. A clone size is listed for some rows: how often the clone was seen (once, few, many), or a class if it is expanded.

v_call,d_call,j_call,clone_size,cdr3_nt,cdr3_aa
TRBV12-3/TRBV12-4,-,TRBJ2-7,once,TGTGCCAGCACCCCGTCCGGGGGGCAGGGCGAGCAGTACTTC,CASTPSGGQGEQYF
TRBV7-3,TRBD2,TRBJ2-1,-,TGTGCCAGCAGCTTAAACGCGGGAGGGGGTGATGAGCAGTTCTTC,CASSLNAGGGDEQFF
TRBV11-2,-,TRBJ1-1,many,TGTGCCAGCAGCTCCCGAGCGGGCTATATGAACACTGAAGCTTTCTTT,CASSSRAGYMNTEAFF
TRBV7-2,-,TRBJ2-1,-,TGTGCCAGCAGGCCGGAGTTCTACAATGAGCAGTTCTTC,CASRPEFYNEQFF
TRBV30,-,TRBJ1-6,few,TGTGCCGGAGCGTCGGCAGCTAATTCACCCCTCCACTTT,CAGASAANSPLHF
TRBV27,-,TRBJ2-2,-,TGTGCCAGCAGTTTATGGCGGCCCGGGGAGCTGTTTTTT,CASSLWRPGELFF
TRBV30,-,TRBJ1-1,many,TGTGCCTGGGCCAGGGGCATGAACACTGAAGCTTTCTTT,CAWARGMNTEAFF
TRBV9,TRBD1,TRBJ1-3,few,TGTGCCAGCAGCGCCTTAGCAGGGGGCTCTGGAAACACCATATATTTT,CASSALAGGSGNTIYF
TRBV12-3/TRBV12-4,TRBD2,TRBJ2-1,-,TGTGCCAGCAGTTTAGAGCCTAGCGGGATAGCTAATGAGCAGTTCTTC,CASSLEPSGIANEQFF
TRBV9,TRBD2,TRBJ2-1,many,TGTGCCAGCAGCGTAGCCAGCGGGAGAGGCAATGAGCAGTTCTTC,CASSVASGRGNEQFF
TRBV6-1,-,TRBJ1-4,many,TGTGCCAGCAGTTATCGTGACAGAAGGAATGAAAAACTGTTTTTT,CASSYRDRRNEKLFF
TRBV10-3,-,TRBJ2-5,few,TGTGCCAGCAGTTTCGCCCCGGCCTGGACCCAGTACTTC,CASSFAPAWTQYF
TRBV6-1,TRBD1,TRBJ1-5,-,TGTGCCAGCAGGGAAGACTGGAAGGCTGGGACAGCCCTTAGCAATCAGCCCCAGCATTTT,CASREDWKAGTALSNQPQHF
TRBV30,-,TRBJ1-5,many,TGTGCCCCCAGCCCAGGGAATCAGCCCCAGCATTTT,CAPSPGNQPQHF
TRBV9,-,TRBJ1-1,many,TGTGCCAGCAGCGTAGTGTCGGAGGACTACCCTTCGGGAAGAACTGAAGCTTTCTTT,CASSVVSEDYPSGRTEAFF
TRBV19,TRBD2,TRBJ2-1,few,TGTGCCAGTAGTATCCGGGGGGGACTAGCGGGAATCATAGAGCAGTTCTTC,CASSIRGGLAGIIEQFF
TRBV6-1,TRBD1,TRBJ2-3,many,TGTGCCAGCTCGCACAGGGGGCCCCCGGAGGATACGCAGTATTTT,CASSHRGPPEDTQYF
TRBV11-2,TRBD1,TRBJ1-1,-,TGTGCCAGCAGCCGCACTAGCGTCGGGACAGCCCTGATGAACACTGAAGCTTTCTTT,CASSRTSVGTALMNTEAFF
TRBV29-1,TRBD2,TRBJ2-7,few,TGCAGCGCTCTGGGGGGGGGACGAAACTACGAGCAGTACTTC,CSALGGGRNYEQYF
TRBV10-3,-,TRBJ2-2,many,TGTGCCATCAGTGAGAGGCAGGGACGAACCGGGGAGCTGTTTTTT,CAISERQGRTGELFF
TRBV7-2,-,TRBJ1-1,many,TGTGCCACCGCCCCGGGGAGAAACACTGAAGCTTTCTTT,CATAPGRNTEAFF
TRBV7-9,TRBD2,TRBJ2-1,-,TGTGCCAGCAGCTTAGCCCTAGCGGGAGTTGAGTTCTTC,CASSLALAGVEFF